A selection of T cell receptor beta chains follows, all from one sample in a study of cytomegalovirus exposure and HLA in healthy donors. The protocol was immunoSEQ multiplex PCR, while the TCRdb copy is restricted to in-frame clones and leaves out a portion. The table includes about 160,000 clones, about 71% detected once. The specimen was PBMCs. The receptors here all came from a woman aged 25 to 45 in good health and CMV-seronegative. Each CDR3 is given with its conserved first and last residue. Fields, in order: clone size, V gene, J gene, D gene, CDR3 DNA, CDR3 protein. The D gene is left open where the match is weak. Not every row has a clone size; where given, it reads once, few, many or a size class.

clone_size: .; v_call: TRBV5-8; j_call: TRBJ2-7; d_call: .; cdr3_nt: TGTGCCAGCAGCCGATCAGGATTCCAGGACGAGCAGTACTTC; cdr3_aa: CASSRSGFQDEQYF
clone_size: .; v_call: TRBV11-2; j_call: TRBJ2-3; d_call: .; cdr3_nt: TGTGCCAGCAACCAAGGGGGTTTCACAGATACGCAGTATTTT; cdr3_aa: CASNQGGFTDTQYF
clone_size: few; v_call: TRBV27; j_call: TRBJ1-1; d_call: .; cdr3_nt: TGTGCCAGCAGTTTGGGGAGGGACACTGAAGCTTTCTTT; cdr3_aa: CASSLGRDTEAFF
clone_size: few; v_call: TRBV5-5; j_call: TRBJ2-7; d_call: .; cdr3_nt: TGTGCCAGCAACCGTTATACTTACGAGCAGTACTTC; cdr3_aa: CASNRYTYEQYF
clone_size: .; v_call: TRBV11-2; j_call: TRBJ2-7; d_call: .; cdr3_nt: TGTGCCAGCAACCTCCGGGGGACAGCTCTTGAGCAGTACTTC; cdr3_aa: CASNLRGTALEQYF
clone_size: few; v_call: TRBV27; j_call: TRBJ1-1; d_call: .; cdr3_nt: TGTGCCAGCAGCCCGCGGCCACCAGGGCGTGGGTACACTGAAGCTTTCTTT; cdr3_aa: CASSPRPPGRGYTEAFF
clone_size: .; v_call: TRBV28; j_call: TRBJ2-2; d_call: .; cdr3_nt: TGTGCCAGCAGTCCCGTATCTCCCGGGGAGCTGTTTTTT; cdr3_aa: CASSPVSPGELFF
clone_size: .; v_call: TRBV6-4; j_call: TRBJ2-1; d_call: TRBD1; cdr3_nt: TGTGCCAGCAGTCCTTACGCCGGGACAGTCGGCTTTAGGGAGCAGTTCTTC; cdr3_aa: CASSPYAGTVGFREQFF
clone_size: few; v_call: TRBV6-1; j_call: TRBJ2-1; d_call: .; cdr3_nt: TGTGCCAGCACCTCGCTGACATTCTCCAATGAGCAGTTCTTC; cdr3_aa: CASTSLTFSNEQFF
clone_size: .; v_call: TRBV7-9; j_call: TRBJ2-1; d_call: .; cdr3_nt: TGTGCCAGCAGCTTGCTAAATGAGCAGTTCTTC; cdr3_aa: CASSLLNEQFF
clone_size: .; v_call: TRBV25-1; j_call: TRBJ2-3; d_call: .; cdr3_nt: TGTGCCAGCAGTAGCTTTTGGGGGGGCTCAGATACGCAGTATTTT; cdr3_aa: CASSSFWGGSDTQYF
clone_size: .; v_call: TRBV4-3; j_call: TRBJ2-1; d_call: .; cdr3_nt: TGCGCCAGCAGCCAAGAGTGGGGCACCTACAATGAGCAGTTCTTC; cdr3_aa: CASSQEWGTYNEQFF
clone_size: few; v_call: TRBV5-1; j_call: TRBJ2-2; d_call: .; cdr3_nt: TGCGCCAGCAGCTTAGTCACTAGGGCCGGGGAGCTGTTTTTT; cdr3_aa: CASSLVTRAGELFF
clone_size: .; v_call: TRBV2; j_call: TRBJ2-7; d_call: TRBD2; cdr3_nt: TGTGCCAGCAGTGAATCTAGCGGGGCGTACGAGCAGTACTTC; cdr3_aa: CASSESSGAYEQYF
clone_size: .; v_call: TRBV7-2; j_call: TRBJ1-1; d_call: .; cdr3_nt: TGTGCCAGCAGCGAACAGGGCCTGAACACTGAAGCTTTCTTT; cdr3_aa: CASSEQGLNTEAFF
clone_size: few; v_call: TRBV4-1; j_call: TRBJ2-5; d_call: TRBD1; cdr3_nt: TGCGCCAGCAGCCAAGAGGACAGGGGGCAGGAGACCCAGTACTTC; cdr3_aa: CASSQEDRGQETQYF
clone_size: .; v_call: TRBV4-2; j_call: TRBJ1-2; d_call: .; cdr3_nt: TGTGCCAGCAGCCAAGATACTAGGGTTGCTAACTATGGCTACACCTTC; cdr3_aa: CASSQDTRVANYGYTF
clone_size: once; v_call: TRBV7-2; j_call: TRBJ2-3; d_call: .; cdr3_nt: TGTGCCAGCAGCCCATGGGCTAGCGAAACAGATACGCAGTATTTT; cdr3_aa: CASSPWASETDTQYF
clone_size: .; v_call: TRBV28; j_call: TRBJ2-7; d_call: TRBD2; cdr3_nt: TGTGCCAGCAGGGCTAGCGGGAGTTCAGGAACCTACGAGCAGTACTTC; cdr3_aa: CASRASGSSGTYEQYF
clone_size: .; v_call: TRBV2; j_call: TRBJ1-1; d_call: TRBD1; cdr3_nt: TGTGCCAGCAGTTATCTGGGACAGGAGAACACTGAAGCTTTCTTT; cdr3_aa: CASSYLGQENTEAFF
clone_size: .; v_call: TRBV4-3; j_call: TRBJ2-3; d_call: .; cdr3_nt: TGCGCCAGCAGCCTGGAGAGGGGCACAGATACGCAGTATTTT; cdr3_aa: CASSLERGTDTQYF
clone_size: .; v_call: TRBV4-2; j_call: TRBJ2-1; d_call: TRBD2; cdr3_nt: TGTGCCAGCAGCCAAGCGGGACTAGCTCATGAGCAGTTCTTC; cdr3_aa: CASSQAGLAHEQFF
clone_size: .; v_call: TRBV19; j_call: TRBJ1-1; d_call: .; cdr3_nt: TGTGCCAGTAGGCGCTCCGGCACTGAAGCTTTCTTT; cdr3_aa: CASRRSGTEAFF
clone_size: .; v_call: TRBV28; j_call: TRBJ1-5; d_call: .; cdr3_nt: TGTGCCAGCAGTTTATCCTATCTTTATAGCAATCAGCCCCAGCATTTT; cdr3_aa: CASSLSYLYSNQPQHF
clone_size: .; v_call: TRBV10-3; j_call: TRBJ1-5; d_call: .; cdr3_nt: TGTGCCATCAGTGCCTCGGCGGGGAATCAGCCCCAGCATTTT; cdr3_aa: CAISASAGNQPQHF
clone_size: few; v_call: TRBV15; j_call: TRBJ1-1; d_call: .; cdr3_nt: TGTGCCACCAGCAGCGCAGACACTGAAGCTTTCTTT; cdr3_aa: CATSSADTEAFF
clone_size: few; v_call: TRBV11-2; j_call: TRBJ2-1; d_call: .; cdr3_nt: TGTGCCAGCAGCTTACCCGAACAGTTTTCCTACAATGAGCAGTTCTTC; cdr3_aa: CASSLPEQFSYNEQFF
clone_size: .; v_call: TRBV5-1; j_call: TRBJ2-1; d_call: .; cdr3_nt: TGCGCCAGCACGGGAGATCAAAGCTCCTACAATGAGCAGTTCTTC; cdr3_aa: CASTGDQSSYNEQFF
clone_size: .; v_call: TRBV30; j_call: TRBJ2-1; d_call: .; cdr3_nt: TGTGCCTGGAGTGTAGTTACAGGGTTAAGGCTCAGCTCCTACAATGAGCAGTTCTTC; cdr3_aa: CAWSVVTGLRLSSYNEQFF
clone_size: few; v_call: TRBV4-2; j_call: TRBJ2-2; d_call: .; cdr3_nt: TGTGCCAGCAGGGTATCGGGTACCGTGGAGCTGTTTTTT; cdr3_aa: CASRVSGTVELFF
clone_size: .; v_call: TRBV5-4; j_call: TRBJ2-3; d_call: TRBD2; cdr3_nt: TGTGCCAGCAGCCCGCGGGGACTAGCGGTCGAGTGGGATACGCAGTATTTT; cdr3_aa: CASSPRGLAVEWDTQYF
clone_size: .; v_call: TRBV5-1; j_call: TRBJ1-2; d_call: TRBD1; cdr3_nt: TGCGCCAGCAGCCAACAACCGACAGGGCGTGACGGCTACACCTTC; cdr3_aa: CASSQQPTGRDGYTF
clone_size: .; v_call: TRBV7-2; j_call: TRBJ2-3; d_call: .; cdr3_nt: TGTGCCAGCAGCCCGCGTGATTTCAGGGATACGCAGTATTTT; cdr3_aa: CASSPRDFRDTQYF
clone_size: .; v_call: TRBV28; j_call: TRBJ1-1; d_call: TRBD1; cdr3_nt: TGTGCCAGCAGCCGGGGAAACAGGGGGCAAGCTGAAGCTTTCTTT; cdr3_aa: CASSRGNRGQAEAFF
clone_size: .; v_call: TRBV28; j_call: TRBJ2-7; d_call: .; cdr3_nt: TGTGCCAGCAGTTTACTAACCTACGAGCAGTACTTC; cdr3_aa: CASSLLTYEQYF
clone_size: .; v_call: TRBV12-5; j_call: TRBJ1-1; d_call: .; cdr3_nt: TGTGCTAGTGGTCCTCCGGGACTGAGGTCCACTGAAGCTTTCTTT; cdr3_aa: CASGPPGLRSTEAFF
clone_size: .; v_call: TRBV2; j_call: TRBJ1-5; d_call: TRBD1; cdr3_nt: TGTGCCAGCCGCAGCCGGGACAGGGACAATCAGCCCCAGCATTTT; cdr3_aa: CASRSRDRDNQPQHF